The 8 T cell receptor beta chains below all came from one sample that was sequenced in a study of beta chain features in type 1 diabetes. The sequenced template was cDNA made from the entire isolated RNA. This table comes from immunoSEQ multiplex PCR, and its TCRdb copy is limited to in-frame clones, with some not included. This table has 150,000 to 170,000 clones, 7.5% to 10% appearing once. Sequenced sample: central memory CD4+ T cells from blood. The receptors come from a man younger than 35 in good health.

The rearrangement links TRBV5-4 to TRBJ2-7; the match to TRBD2 covers 9 bases. The J segment lost 7 bases and the V segment lost 5 bases, leaving 10 bases of the junction unmatched. The V gene's germline CDR1 is SGHNT and CDR2 YYREEE (reference sequence). The CDR3 spans 14 residues. The CDR3 loop reads CASSPAGGPREQYF. CDR3 coding DNA: TGTGCCAGCAGTCCGGCGGGAGGGCCGAGGGAGCAGTACTTC.

This chain links TRBV9 with TRBJ2-3; D is uncertain. Trimming pared 4 bases from V and 0 bases from J, leaving 12 bases between. Germline assignment: CDR1 SGDLS and CDR2 YYNGEE. The CDR3 covers 15 residues. The CDR3, as DNA: TGTGCCAGCAGCCAAGAGCCGGGTAGCACAGATACGCAGTATTTT. Its protein is CASSQEPGSTDTQYF.

This clone was seen a few times. The chain carries TRBV4-2 and TRBJ2-3; a weak D match, TRBD2 (6 bases). Trimming pared 0 bases from V and 4 bases from J, leaving 20 bases between. CDR1 is LGHNA and CDR2 is YNFKEQ in the germline V gene. This CDR3 is built from 18 residues. CDR3 loop: CASSQEGDPSGGADTQYF. The CDR3, as DNA: TGTGCCAGCAGCCAAGAGGGGGACCCCTCGGGCGGGGCAGATACGCAGTATTTT.

The chain joins TRBV4-2 to TRBJ1-6; the match to TRBD1 covers 8 bases. The V gene's germline CDR1 is LGHNA and CDR2 YNFKEQ. This CDR3 comprises 15 residues. V was clipped by 5 bases and J by 7 bases; unmatched bases: 7. The CDR3 is CASSLGTGRNSPLHF. In DNA, the CDR3 is TGTGCCAGCAGCTTGGGGACAGGAAGAAATTCACCCCTCCACTTT.

This clone has just a few counts. The chain has TRBV6-1 and TRBJ2-1; 8 bases match TRBD1. Germline CDR1 and CDR2: MNHNS and SASEGT. The CDR3 has 15 residues. The trim removed 3 bases at V and 4 bases at J, leaving 5 bases unmatched. CDR3: CASSEAGQGYNEQFF. CDR3 bases: TGTGCCAGCAGTGAGGCAGGACAGGGATACAATGAGCAGTTCTTC.

The CDR3 sequence is CASSQGQMETQYF. CDR3 DNA sequence: TGTGCCAGCAGCCAGGGACAGATGGAGACCCAGTACTTC. This chain links TRBV7-3 with TRBJ2-7; the match to TRBD1 covers 7 bases. The tail of the sequence fits TRBJ2-5 better, so the J call may be wrong. The V gene's germline CDR1 is SGHTA and CDR2 FQGTGA. The CDR3 totals 13 residues.

This chain joins TRBV4-3 and TRBJ1-2; maybe TRBD1 (5 bases). Germline CDR1 reads LGHNA; CDR2 reads YSLEER. This CDR3 spans 17 amino acids. V was clipped by 0 bases and J by 3 bases, with 17 bases between them. The CDR3 loop reads CASSQERRAGRYYGYTF. The CDR3 DNA sequence: TGCGCCAGCAGCCAAGAGAGGAGGGCAGGGAGGTACTATGGCTACACCTTC.

The table lists this clone with a few counts. The chain couples TRBV11-3 to TRBJ2-1; D may be TRBD2 (6 bases). The CDR3 is made up of 12 amino acids. With 2 bases removed from V and 12 bases from J, the gap between germline ends came to 11 bases. Per germline, CDR1 SGHNT and CDR2 YENEEA. The CDR3 spells CASSLYDGGQFF. For the CDR3, the DNA is TGTGCCAGCAGCTTATATGACGGGGGGCAGTTCTTC. Supplemented by reference TRBV11-3 and TRBJ2-1, the full variable domain reads EAGVVQSPRYKIIEKKQPVAFWCNPISGHNTLYWYLQNLGQGPELLIRYENEEAVDDSQLPKDRFSAERLKGVDSTLKIQPAELGDSAVYLCASSLYDGGQFFGPGTRLTVL.